The clone carrying this TCR beta chain was observed a few times. Antigen: not known. These data are taken from a study of T-cell memory formation after mild COVID-19. Study overall: There were largely donor-specific TCR clusters.

General study findings and limits: Some SARS-CoV-2-responding clones were already detected in memory before infection.

Germline CDR1 reads KGHSH; CDR2 reads LQKENI. V trimming: 5 bases; J trimming: 9 bases; junction bases outside the gene matches: 9. The CDR3 runs 15 residues. A single record per CDR3 protein comes from TCRdb applying MiXCR to the 5' RACE reads. The sample yields around 310,000 distinct CDR3 sequences, over 11% seen once. The TCR comes from a man between 18 and 29 years old who had mild COVID-19 (a few samples of this study predate the infection). Cell type and time point are not known. The sequencing input was PBMCs or a T cell subset sorted from them (not recorded which). The rearrangement uses TRBV18 and TRBJ1-6, with TRBD1 identical over 8 bases. The CDR3 DNA follows: TGTGCCAGCTCAGGACCAGGGGGCGAGTTTTCACCCCTCCACTTT. Its translation is CASSGPGGEFSPLHF.